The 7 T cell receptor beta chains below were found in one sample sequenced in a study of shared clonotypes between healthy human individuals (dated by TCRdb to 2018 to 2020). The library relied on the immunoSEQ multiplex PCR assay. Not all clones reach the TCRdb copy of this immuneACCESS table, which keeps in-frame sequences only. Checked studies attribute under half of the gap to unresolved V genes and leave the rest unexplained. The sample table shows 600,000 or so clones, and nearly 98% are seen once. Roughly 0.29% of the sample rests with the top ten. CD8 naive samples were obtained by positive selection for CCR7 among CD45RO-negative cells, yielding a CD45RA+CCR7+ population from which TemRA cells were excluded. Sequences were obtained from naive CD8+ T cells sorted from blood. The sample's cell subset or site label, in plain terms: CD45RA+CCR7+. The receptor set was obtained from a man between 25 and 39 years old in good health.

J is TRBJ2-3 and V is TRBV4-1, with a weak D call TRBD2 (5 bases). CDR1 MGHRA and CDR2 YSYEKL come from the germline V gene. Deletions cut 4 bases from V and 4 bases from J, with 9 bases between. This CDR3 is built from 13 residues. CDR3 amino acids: CASSPDSADTQYF. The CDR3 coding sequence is TGCGCCAGCAGCCCGGACTCAGCAGATACGCAGTATTTT.

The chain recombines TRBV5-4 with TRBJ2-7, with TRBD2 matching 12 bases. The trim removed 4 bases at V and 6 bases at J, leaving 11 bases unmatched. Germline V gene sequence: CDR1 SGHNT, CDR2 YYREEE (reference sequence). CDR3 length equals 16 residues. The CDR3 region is CASSPGRLAGVTEQYF. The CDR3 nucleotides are TGTGCCAGCAGCCCGGGAAGACTAGCGGGAGTAACCGAGCAGTACTTC.

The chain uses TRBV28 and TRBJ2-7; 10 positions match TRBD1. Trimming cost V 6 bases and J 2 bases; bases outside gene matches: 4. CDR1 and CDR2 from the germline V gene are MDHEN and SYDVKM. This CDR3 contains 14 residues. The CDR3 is CASSLTGGAYEQYF. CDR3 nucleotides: TGTGCCAGCAGCTTGACAGGGGGCGCCTACGAGCAGTACTTC.

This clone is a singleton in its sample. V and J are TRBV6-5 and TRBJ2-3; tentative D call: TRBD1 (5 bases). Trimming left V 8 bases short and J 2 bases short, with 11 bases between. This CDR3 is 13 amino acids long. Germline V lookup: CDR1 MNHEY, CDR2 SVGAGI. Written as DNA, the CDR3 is TGTGCCAGCGGCCAGGGTAACACAGATACGCAGTATTTT. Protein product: CASGQGNTDTQYF.

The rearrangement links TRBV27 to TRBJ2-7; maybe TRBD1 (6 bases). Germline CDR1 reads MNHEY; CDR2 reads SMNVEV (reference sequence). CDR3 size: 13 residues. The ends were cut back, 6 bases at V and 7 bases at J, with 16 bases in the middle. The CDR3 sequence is CASRSLGAGEQYF. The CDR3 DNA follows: TGTGCCAGCAGGTCCCTGGGGGCTGGTGAGCAGTACTTC.

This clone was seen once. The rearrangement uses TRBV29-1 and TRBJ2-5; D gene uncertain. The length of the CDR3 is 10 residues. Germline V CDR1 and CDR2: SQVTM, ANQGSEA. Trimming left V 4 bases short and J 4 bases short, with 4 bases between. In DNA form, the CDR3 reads TGCAGCGTTGTAGGAGAGACCCAGTACTTC. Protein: CSVVGETQYF.

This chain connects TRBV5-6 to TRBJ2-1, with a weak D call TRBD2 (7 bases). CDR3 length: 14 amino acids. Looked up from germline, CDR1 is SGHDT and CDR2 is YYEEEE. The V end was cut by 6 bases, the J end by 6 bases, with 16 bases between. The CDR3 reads CASTTGLGGNEQFF. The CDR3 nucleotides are TGTGCCAGCACCACAGGACTAGGGGGCAATGAGCAGTTCTTC.